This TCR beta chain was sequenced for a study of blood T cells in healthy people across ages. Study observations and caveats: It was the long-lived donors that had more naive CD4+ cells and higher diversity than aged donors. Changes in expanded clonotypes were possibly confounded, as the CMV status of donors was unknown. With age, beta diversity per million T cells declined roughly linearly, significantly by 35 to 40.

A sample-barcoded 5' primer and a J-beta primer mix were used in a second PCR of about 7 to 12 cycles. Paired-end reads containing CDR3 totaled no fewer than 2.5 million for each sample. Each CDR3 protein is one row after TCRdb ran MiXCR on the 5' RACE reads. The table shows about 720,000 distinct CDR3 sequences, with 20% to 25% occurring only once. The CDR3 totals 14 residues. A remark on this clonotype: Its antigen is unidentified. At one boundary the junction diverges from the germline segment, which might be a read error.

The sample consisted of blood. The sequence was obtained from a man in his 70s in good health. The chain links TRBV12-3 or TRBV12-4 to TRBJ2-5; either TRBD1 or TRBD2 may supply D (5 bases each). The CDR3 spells CASKRPGPPETQCF. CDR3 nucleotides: TGTGCCAGCAAGCGGCCGGGACCTCCGGAGACCCAGTGCTTC.